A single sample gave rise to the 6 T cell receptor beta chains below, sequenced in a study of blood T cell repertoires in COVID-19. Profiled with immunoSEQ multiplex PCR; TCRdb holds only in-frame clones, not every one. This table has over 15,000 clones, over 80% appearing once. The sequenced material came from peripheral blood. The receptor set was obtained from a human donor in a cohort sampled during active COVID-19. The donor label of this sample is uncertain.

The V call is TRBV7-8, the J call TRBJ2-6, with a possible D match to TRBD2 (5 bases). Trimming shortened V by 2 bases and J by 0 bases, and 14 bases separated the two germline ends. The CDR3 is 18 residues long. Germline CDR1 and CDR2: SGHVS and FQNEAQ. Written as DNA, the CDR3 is TGTGCCAGCAGCTTATTCCCGGGCACTAGCTCTGGGGCCAACGTCCTGACTTTC. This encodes CASSLFPGTSSGANVLTF.

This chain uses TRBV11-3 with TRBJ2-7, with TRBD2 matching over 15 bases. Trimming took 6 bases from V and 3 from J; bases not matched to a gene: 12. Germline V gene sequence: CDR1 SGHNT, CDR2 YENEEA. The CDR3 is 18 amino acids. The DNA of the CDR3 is TGTGCCAGCAGTCTGGTCTCTCCGGGACTAGCGGGAGGCTACGAGCAGTACTTC. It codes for CASSLVSPGLAGGYEQYF.

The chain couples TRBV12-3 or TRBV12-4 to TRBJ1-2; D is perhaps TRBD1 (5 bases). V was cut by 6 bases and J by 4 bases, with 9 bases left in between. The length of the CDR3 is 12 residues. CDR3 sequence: CASSRQSYGYTF. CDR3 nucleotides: TGTGCCAGCAGCCGACAGAGCTATGGCTACACCTTC.

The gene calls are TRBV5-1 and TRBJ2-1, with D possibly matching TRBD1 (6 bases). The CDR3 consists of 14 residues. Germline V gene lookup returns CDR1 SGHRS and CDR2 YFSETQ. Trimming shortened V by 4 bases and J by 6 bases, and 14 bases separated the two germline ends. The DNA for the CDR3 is TGCGCCAGCAGCCTAGGGACAAGTGGCAATGAGCAGTTCTTC. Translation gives CASSLGTSGNEQFF.

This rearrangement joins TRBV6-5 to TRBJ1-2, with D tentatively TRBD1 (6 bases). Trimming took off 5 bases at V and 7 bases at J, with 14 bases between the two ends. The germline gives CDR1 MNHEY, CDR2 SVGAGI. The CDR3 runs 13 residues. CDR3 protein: CASSNRALGGYTF. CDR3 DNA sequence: TGTGCCAGCAGTAACAGGGCTTTGGGTGGCTACACCTTC.

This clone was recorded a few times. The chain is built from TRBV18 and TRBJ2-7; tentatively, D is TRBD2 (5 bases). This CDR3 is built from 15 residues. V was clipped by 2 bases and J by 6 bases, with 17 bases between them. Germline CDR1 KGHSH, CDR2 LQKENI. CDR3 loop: CASSPGGAAGFEQYF. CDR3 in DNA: TGTGCCAGCTCACCAGGAGGAGCGGCCGGCTTCGAGCAGTACTTC.